Listed below are T cell receptor beta chains from one sample, sequenced in a study of blood T cell repertoires in COVID-19. Produced via immunoSEQ multiplex PCR; TCRdb's table is partial and in-frame only. The profile covers fewer than 150,000 clones, with around nine tenths appearing a single time and 10% to 13% taken by the ten largest. Sequences were obtained from peripheral blood. The receptors originated from a man in his fifties or sixties with active or convalescent COVID-19. CDR3s include the opening cysteine and the closing phenylalanine or tryptophan. A D gene is named only where the DNA matches it firmly. Expanded clones get a size class; other rows say once, few or many, or leave the size out.

V	J	D	size	DNA	CDR3
TRBV5-4	TRBJ2-6	TRBD2	NA	TGTGCCAGCAGCCTCCCCGCGGGGGGTCCTGGGGCCAACGTCCTGACTTTC	CASSLPAGGPGANVLTF
TRBV10-3	TRBJ2-1	NA	NA	TGTGCCATCAGTGGAGGACTCGTCGACGGGAATGAGCAGTTCTTC	CAISGGLVDGNEQFF
TRBV5-1	TRBJ1-6	NA	NA	TGCGCCAGCAGCCGTTTGGGCAATAATTCACCCCTCCACTTT	CASSRLGNNSPLHF
TRBV12-3/TRBV12-4	TRBJ2-1	NA	NA	TGTGCCAGCAGTCTCCCAGGGAATGAGCAGTTCTTC	CASSLPGNEQFF
TRBV21-1	TRBJ2-7	NA	NA	TGTGCCAGCAGCAAAGACGAAACTCTAAATTCCTACGAGCAGTACTTC	CASSKDETLNSYEQYF
TRBV27	TRBJ2-1	NA	NA	TGTGCCAGCACATCAGTAAATGAGCAGTTCTTC	CASTSVNEQFF
TRBV6-5	TRBJ2-4	NA	NA	TGTGCCAGCACGTTGGACAGAGGCAAAAACATTCAGTACTTC	CASTLDRGKNIQYF
TRBV10-2	TRBJ1-1	TRBD1	NA	TGCGCCAGCAGTCGTCAGGGGGCAGGGACTGAAGCTTTCTTT	CASSRQGAGTEAFF
TRBV5-4	TRBJ1-2	TRBD1	NA	TGTGCCAGCAGCTCAGAACAGGGGAGCAATGGCTACACCTTC	CASSSEQGSNGYTF
TRBV11-3	TRBJ2-7	TRBD2	NA	TGTGCCAGCAGCCTATGGGGGGGCGAGCAGTACTTC	CASSLWGGEQYF
TRBV20-1	TRBJ1-2	NA	few	TGCAGTGCCGAACCCGGGAATGGCTACACCTTC	CSAEPGNGYTF
TRBV5-1	TRBJ2-3	TRBD2	NA	TGCGCCAGCAGCTACCTAGCGGGAGGGCCGGCGGATACGCAGTATTTT	CASSYLAGGPADTQYF
TRBV5-1	TRBJ2-3	TRBD1	NA	TGCGCCAGCAGCTTGGACAGGGGAACAGATACGCAGTATTTT	CASSLDRGTDTQYF
TRBV28	TRBJ2-7	TRBD2	NA	TGTGCCAGCAGTTCCTCCAGACTAGCGAGGAGCTCCTACGAGCAGTACTTC	CASSSSRLARSSYEQYF
TRBV7-3	TRBJ2-2	TRBD1	NA	TGTGCCAGCAGCGCGACAGGGATGGCCGGGGAGCTGTTTTTT	CASSATGMAGELFF
TRBV18	TRBJ2-2	TRBD1	NA	TGTGCCAGCTCATTACAGGGGGCGAACACCGGGGAGCTGTTTTTT	CASSLQGANTGELFF
TRBV23-1	TRBJ1-5	TRBD1	NA	TGCGCCAGCAGAATCCCGGACAGGGTGGGAAATCAGCCCCAGCATTTT	CASRIPDRVGNQPQHF
TRBV7-3	TRBJ2-3	NA	once	TGTGCCAGCAGCTCGTCAACTTCTACGCAGTATTTT	CASSSSTSTQYF
TRBV19	TRBJ2-1	TRBD2	once	TGTGCCAGTAGTAAGGGACTAGCGGGAGGGTATAATGAGCAGTTCTTC	CASSKGLAGGYNEQFF
TRBV5-1	TRBJ2-1	NA	NA	TGCGCCAGCAGCTTGGAAGCCACGGGACTCTCCTACAATGAGCAGTTCTTC	CASSLEATGLSYNEQFF
TRBV19	TRBJ1-5	NA	NA	TGTGCCAGTAGTGTCCGGGACAATAGCAATCAGCCCCAGCATTTT	CASSVRDNSNQPQHF
TRBV29-1	TRBJ2-1	NA	once	TGCAGCGTTGAAGATATTTGGGGGGGCGCTCGGAATGAGCAGTTCTTC	CSVEDIWGGARNEQFF
TRBV3-1/TRBV3-2	TRBJ2-1	NA	NA	TGTGCCAGCAGCCCTACGGTGAGGGAGTACAATGAGCAGTTCTTC	CASSPTVREYNEQFF
TRBV4-3	TRBJ1-2	TRBD1	once	TGCGCCAGCAGCCAGGAAGCGGACAGGGGTGTCTATGGCTACACCTTC	CASSQEADRGVYGYTF
TRBV19	TRBJ2-5	NA	NA	TGTGCCAGTAGTTTCGGGGGAGAGACCCAGTACTTC	CASSFGGETQYF
TRBV2	TRBJ2-7	TRBD2	NA	TGTGCCAGCAGTGGTGGAACCCGGACTAGCTTGAACGAGCAGTACTTC	CASSGGTRTSLNEQYF
TRBV19	TRBJ2-4	TRBD2	NA	TGTGCCAGTAGTATAGAACCTAGCGGGAGGGCCGTAGCAAACATTCAGTACTTC	CASSIEPSGRAVANIQYF
TRBV29-1	TRBJ2-7	NA	NA	TGCAGCGTTGTAAAGTGGCCAGGGGATTACGAGCAGTACTTC	CSVVKWPGDYEQYF
TRBV6-6	TRBJ1-2	NA	NA	TGTGCCAGCAATGGGACACCGAACTATGGCTACACCTTC	CASNGTPNYGYTF
TRBV25-1	TRBJ1-5	NA	once	TGTGCCAGCGCGGCGGGCAATCAGCCCCAGCATTTT	CASAAGNQPQHF
TRBV19	TRBJ1-5	TRBD1	once	TGTGCCAGTAGTAACCCCAGGGGGCAGAGCAATCAGCCCCAGCATTTT	CASSNPRGQSNQPQHF
TRBV2	TRBJ2-7	NA	NA	TGTGCCAGCAGTGAGAGACAGGTCACCTACGAGCAGTACTTC	CASSERQVTYEQYF
TRBV21-1	TRBJ1-4	NA	once	TGTGCCAGCAGCAAAGAGCGGGGGAGTATCCTAAATGAAAAACTGTTTTTT	CASSKERGSILNEKLFF
TRBV4-2	TRBJ1-3	NA	few	TGTGCCAGCAGCCAAGAAGGGAGCTCTGGAAACACCATATATTTT	CASSQEGSSGNTIYF
TRBV6-5	TRBJ2-3	NA	once	TGTGCCAGCAGCGCCCTCGGAGGATATACGCAGTATTTT	CASSALGGYTQYF
TRBV5-6	TRBJ2-7	NA	NA	TGTGCCAGCAGCTCTTTCGCGACAGGTGTTGGCTACGAGCAGTACTTC	CASSSFATGVGYEQYF
TRBV2	TRBJ1-2	NA	NA	TGTGCCAGCAGTGAAGCTGCCGGGCGGGGAGGCTACACCTTC	CASSEAAGRGGYTF
TRBV5-6	TRBJ1-5	TRBD1	NA	TGTGCCAGCAGCTTGTTTGGACAGGTTGCGACGAAACAGCCCCAGCATTTT	CASSLFGQVATKQPQHF
TRBV11-2	TRBJ2-5	NA	NA	TGTGCCAGCAGCTTAGATCCGGGGGGCGCGCAGACCCAGTACTTC	CASSLDPGGAQTQYF
TRBV3-1/TRBV3-2	TRBJ2-3	NA	NA	TGTGCCAGCAGCCAAGGGCTAGACACAGATACGCAGTATTTT	CASSQGLDTDTQYF
TRBV5-1	TRBJ2-1	TRBD2	NA	TGCGCCAGTAGCCCTGCGCTAGCGGGAGGGTACAATGAGCAGTTCTTC	CASSPALAGGYNEQFF
TRBV5-1	TRBJ2-7	TRBD2	NA	TGCGCCAGCAGCTTTGGGACTAGCGGAACCTACGAGCAGTACTTC	CASSFGTSGTYEQYF
TRBV10-3	TRBJ2-1	NA	NA	TGTGCCATCAGTGCGGGGAGTGAGCAGTTCTTC	CAISAGSEQFF
TRBV10-1	TRBJ1-3	NA	NA	TGCGCCAGCAGTGAGAGGGGCTCTGGAAACACCATATATTTT	CASSERGSGNTIYF
TRBV5-4	TRBJ2-7	TRBD2	NA	TGTGCCAGCAGCTCGGGACTAGCGTCCTACGAGCAGTACTTC	CASSSGLASYEQYF
TRBV5-1	TRBJ1-2	TRBD1	NA	TGCGCCAGCAGCCCAGGGGGCGGCTACACCTTC	CASSPGGGYTF
TRBV4-3	TRBJ2-2	NA	NA	TGCGCCAGCAGCCATTGGACAGAGAACACCGGGGAGCTGTTTTTT	CASSHWTENTGELFF
TRBV12-3/TRBV12-4	TRBJ1-2	NA	NA	TGTGCCAGCAGCCTCCCCGGGGGGGGCTACACCTTC	CASSLPGGGYTF
TRBV4-3	TRBJ2-2	TRBD2	medium-sized	TGCGCCAGCAGCCAAGAGGGAGGGGACCCAAGCACCGGGGAGCTGTTTTTT	CASSQEGGDPSTGELFF
TRBV6-5	TRBJ1-5	TRBD1	once	TGTGCCAGCAGTATGACAGGGTTGGGCCAGCCCCAGCATTTT	CASSMTGLGQPQHF
TRBV5-1	TRBJ1-4	NA	NA	TGCGCCAGCAGGTTAACAGCTGTAGCAACTAATGAAAAACTGTTTTTT	CASRLTAVATNEKLFF
TRBV9	TRBJ2-2	NA	NA	TGTGCCAGCAGCGGACGGGGGACGGCGCGCACCGGGGAGCTGTTTTTT	CASSGRGTARTGELFF
TRBV19	TRBJ2-3	TRBD1	NA	TGTGCCAGTAGTATTTCCGGGACAGGGGGCACAGATACGCAGTATTTT	CASSISGTGGTDTQYF
TRBV28	TRBJ2-5	TRBD1	NA	TGTGCCAGCAGTACACGACAGGGGATGGAGACCCAGTACTTC	CASSTRQGMETQYF
TRBV3-1/TRBV3-2	TRBJ1-6	NA	NA	TGTGCCAGCAGCCCTCAGGTGGTCGCCTCACCCCTCCACTTT	CASSPQVVASPLHF
TRBV28	TRBJ2-3	NA	NA	TGTGCCAGCACCCAACCCCTGAGAGATACGCAGTATTTT	CASTQPLRDTQYF
TRBV15	TRBJ1-1	NA	NA	TGTGCCACCAGCAGAGGCAAAGGCGGGTTGGGTAGGGAAGCTTTCTTT	CATSRGKGGLGREAFF